One and the same sample provided the 28 T cell receptor beta chains below, sequenced in a study of Ad26.COV2.S vaccination and SARS-CoV-2 variants. Method: immunoSEQ multiplex PCR; TCRdb's copy keeps in-frame clones and lacks some. The data contain about 350,000 clones, less than 90% of them singletons. Treatment: some 20 received Ad26.COV2.S at low or high dose, single or two shots; 5 received placebo; per-sample allocation not given. The investigators took samples on day 63 after the first vaccine or placebo injection. This specimen was peripheral blood, taken in a trial of Ad26.COV2.S vaccine versus placebo. All receptors derive from a person aged 18-65 years who received the Ad26.COV2.S COVID-19 vaccine or a placebo.

This sequence joins TRBV7-2 and TRBJ2-7; 10 nucleotides match TRBD2. Trimming took 8 bases from V and 2 from J; bases not matched to a gene: 15. Germline CDR1 and CDR2: SGHTA and FQGNSA. The CDR3 contains 17 residues. The CDR3: CASGSGGSGRKAYEQYF. In DNA, the CDR3 is TGTGCCAGCGGGAGCGGGGGTAGCGGGAGGAAGGCCTACGAGCAGTACTTC. Combining the CDR3 with reference TRBV7-2 and TRBJ2-7 gives the whole variable domain GAGVSQSPSNKVTEKGKDVELRCDPISGHTALYWYRQSLGQGLEFLIYFQGNSAPDKSGLPSDRFSAERTGGSVSTLTIQRTQQEDSAVYLCASGSGGSGRKAYEQYFGPGTRLTVT.

V and J are TRBV5-1 and TRBJ2-5; D may be TRBD1 or TRBD2 (6 bases each). Germline CDR1 reads SGHRS; CDR2 reads YFSETQ. V lost 4 bases to trimming and J lost 3 bases, with 22 bases between them. The CDR3 runs 17 residues. The CDR3 reads CASSPWSGADVKETQYF. In nucleotides, the CDR3 is TGCGCCAGCAGCCCCTGGTCGGGGGCGGATGTGAAAGAGACCCAGTACTTC.

This chain uses TRBV18 with TRBJ1-4; TRBD1 agrees at 8 bases. Germline V gene sequence: CDR1 KGHSH, CDR2 LQKENI. The CDR3 covers 15 residues. Trimming removed 5 bases from V and 8 bases from J; junction bases left unmatched: 10. CDR3 bases: TGTGCCAGCTCAGCACGGACAGGGTTAGGCGAAAAACTGTTTTTT. As protein: CASSARTGLGEKLFF.

This clone was detected only once. The chain combines TRBV7-2 with TRBJ1-1; D not certain. Germline values: CDR1 SGHTA, CDR2 FQGNSA. Trimming shortened V by 4 bases and J by 4 bases, and 19 bases separated the two germline ends. The CDR3 loop spans 16 amino acids. The CDR3 coding sequence is TGTGCCAGCAGCTCCCAGACCCTGATTTCTGGCACTGAAGCTTTCTTT. This encodes CASSSQTLISGTEAFF.

The chain is built from TRBV19 and TRBJ1-2, with 7 bases lining up with TRBD1. V was pared by 3 bases and J by 4 bases, with 5 bases of the junction left unmatched. Germline loops: CDR1 LNHDA, CDR2 SQIVND (reference sequence). This CDR3 spans 14 amino acids. As DNA, the CDR3 is TGTGCCAGTAGTATCCGGGACAGCAGCTATGGCTACACCTTC. Translating it yields CASSIRDSSYGYTF.

The rearrangement links TRBV30 to TRBJ1-2; D might be TRBD1 (5 bases). This CDR3 is 14 amino acids long. Deletions cut 1 base from V and 5 bases from J, with 14 bases between. CDR1 is GTSNPN and CDR2 is SVGIG in the germline V gene (reference sequence). CDR3 sequence (DNA): TGTGCCTGGAGTGAGGGGTTCTCGGATTATGGCTACACCTTC. It codes for CAWSEGFSDYGYTF.

V gene TRBV5-1 combines with J gene TRBJ1-1; D possibly corresponds to TRBD1 (5 bases). The CDR3 is 14 amino acids. The V gene lost 4 bases and the J gene lost 5 bases, with 15 bases spanning the gap. Germline V gene data show CDR1 as SGHRS and CDR2 as YFSETQ. The CDR3 reads CASSRLDTRTEAFF. DNA of the CDR3: TGCGCCAGCAGCCGATTGGACACGCGGACTGAAGCTTTCTTT.

V and J are TRBV28 and TRBJ2-5; a weak D match, TRBD2 (5 bases). The CDR3 covers 12 residues. With 5 bases removed from V and 2 bases from J, the gap between germline ends came to 6 bases. Germline V gene sequence: CDR1 MDHEN, CDR2 SYDVKM. The CDR3, as DNA: TGTGCCAGCAGTCAGCGGCAAGAGACCCAGTACTTC. Translating gives CASSQRQETQYF.

The chain joins TRBV5-1 to TRBJ2-7; 8 bases agree with TRBD1. Germline CDR1 reads SGHRS; CDR2 reads YFSETQ. The CDR3 is 18 amino acids. The trim removed 4 bases at V and 5 bases at J, leaving 20 bases unmatched. The CDR3 sequence: CASSMGLYRVPGGNEQYF. The CDR3 region has the DNA TGCGCCAGCAGCATGGGTTTATATCGGGTTCCAGGGGGCAACGAGCAGTACTTC.

This chain connects TRBV6-5 to TRBJ1-1; D not resolved. Germline V gene sequence: CDR1 MNHEY, CDR2 SVGAGI. This CDR3 has 13 residues. Trimming took off 5 bases at V and 1 base at J, with 8 bases between the two ends. The chain's CDR3 is CASSSTRNTEAFF. The CDR3 DNA reads TGTGCCAGCAGTAGCACACGGAACACTGAAGCTTTCTTT.

This chain uses TRBV6-5 with TRBJ2-1; 7 bases are shared with TRBD1. V gave up 1 base and J gave up 5 bases; unmatched junction bases: 8. Germline V gene lookup returns CDR1 MNHEY and CDR2 SVGAGI. This CDR3 region has 16 residues. The DNA of the CDR3 is TGTGCCAGCAGTTACTTTACGGGACAGCCAAACAATGAGCAGTTCTTC. Translated: CASSYFTGQPNNEQFF.

V gene TRBV7-9 combines with J gene TRBJ2-7; 9 nucleotides line up with TRBD1. The CDR3 is 14 residues long. V lost 6 bases to trimming and J lost 3 bases; unmatched junction nucleotides: 6. CDR1 is SEHNR and CDR2 is FQNEAQ in the germline V gene (reference sequence). The CDR3 DNA follows: TGTGCCAGCAGGAATCTGGGACAGGGCTACGAGCAGTACTTC. Amino acid sequence: CASRNLGQGYEQYF.

This clone showed up just a few times. CDR3 DNA sequence: TGTGCCAGCAGCTTAAGAGGGGGGAACACTGAAGCTTTCTTT. Protein sequence: CASSLRGGNTEAFF. The rearrangement links TRBV13 to TRBJ1-1, with D possibly TRBD1 on 6 matching bases. The CDR3 length is 14 residues. V lost 2 bases, J lost 1 base, and 8 bases lay in between. In germline, CDR1 is PRHDT, CDR2 FYEKMQ (reference sequence).

This chain uses TRBV5-1 with TRBJ1-2; D may be TRBD1 (5 bases). CDR3 length: 15 residues. Germline loops: CDR1 SGHRS, CDR2 YFSETQ. Trimming stripped 2 bases from V and 2 bases from J, with 13 bases between. The CDR3 is CASSLQGDENYGYTF. CDR3 nucleotides: TGCGCCAGCAGCTTACAAGGGGATGAGAACTATGGCTACACCTTC. Based on the CDR3 plus reference TRBV5-1 and TRBJ1-2, the full variable domain is KAGVTQTPRYLIKTRGQQVTLSCSPISGHRSVSWYQQTPGQGLQFLFEYFSETQRNKGNFPGRFSGRQFSNSRSEMNVSTLELGDSALYLCASSLQGDENYGYTFGSGTRLTVV.

V usage is TRBV28 and J usage is TRBJ2-7, with D perhaps being TRBD1 or TRBD2 (5 bases each). Trimming removed 8 bases at V and 0 bases at J, with 11 bases between. CDR3 length equals 13 residues. The V gene's germline CDR1 is MDHEN and CDR2 SYDVKM. The CDR3 reads CASSGAGSYEQYF. The CDR3 DNA reads TGTGCCAGCTCCGGGGCCGGCTCCTACGAGCAGTACTTC.

The rearrangement links TRBV7-9 to TRBJ2-1, with D tentatively TRBD2 (5 bases). The CDR3 length is 15 residues. Per germline, CDR1 SEHNR and CDR2 FQNEAQ (reference sequence). V was trimmed by 4 bases and J by 0 bases, leaving 10 bases between them. The CDR3 DNA sequence: TGTGCCAGCAGCTCAGCCGGGGACTCCTACAATGAGCAGTTCTTC. The encoded protein is CASSSAGDSYNEQFF.

The rearrangement joins TRBV27 to TRBJ2-3; D not resolved. This CDR3 is 16 amino acids long. Trimming removed 2 bases at V and 6 bases at J, with 18 bases between. The germline V gene has CDR1 MNHEY and CDR2 SMNVEV (reference sequence). The CDR3: CASSLLGSTQADTQYF. As DNA, the CDR3 is TGTGCCAGCAGTTTACTCGGTTCTACCCAAGCGGATACGCAGTATTTT.

The chain combines TRBV25-1 with TRBJ1-5; no definite D call. V gave up 1 base and J gave up 6 bases, with 16 bases separating them. The CDR3 is 16 amino acids. CDR1 and CDR2 (germline): MGHDK, SYGVNS. CDR3 in amino acids: CASSESNFWGGQPQHF. In DNA form, the CDR3 reads TGTGCCAGCAGTGAATCAAACTTTTGGGGAGGTCAGCCCCAGCATTTT.

The chain combines TRBV7-9 with TRBJ2-7; possible D gene TRBD1, 6 bases. CDR3 size: 14 residues. V gave up 1 base and J gave up 4 bases, with 11 bases separating them. The germline CDR1 and CDR2 sequences are SEHNR and FQNEAQ (reference sequence). CDR3 loop: CASSLGTVGYEQYF. The CDR3 DNA sequence: TGTGCCAGCAGCTTAGGGACAGTCGGTTACGAGCAGTACTTC.

The V and J genes are TRBV28 and TRBJ1-2; D unclear. Per the germline V gene, CDR1 is MDHEN and CDR2 is SYDVKM. The CDR3 has 13 amino acids. Trimming left V 4 bases short and J 7 bases short, with 13 bases between. The CDR3 sequence: CASSYSDGPGYTF. The DNA for the CDR3 is TGTGCCAGCAGTTACTCGGATGGCCCTGGCTACACCTTC.

The rearrangement uses TRBV5-4 and TRBJ2-5; TRBD1 is a possible D gene (5 bases). The CDR3 is 15 residues long. Germline values: CDR1 SGHNT, CDR2 YYREEE (reference sequence). Between the trimmed V and J ends, which lost 4 bases and 2 bases, there was a span of 15 bases. The CDR3 loop reads CASSLGPGLQETQYF. CDR3 sequence (DNA): TGTGCCAGCAGCCTGGGCCCAGGGTTACAAGAGACCCAGTACTTC.

The chain has TRBV18 and TRBJ2-1, with 10 bases fitting TRBD1. Germline-derived CDR1 and CDR2 are KGHSH and LQKENI. V was clipped by 4 bases and J by 6 bases; unmatched bases: 9. The CDR3 sequence is 16 residues long. The CDR3 bases are TGTGCCAGCTCACTATCCGGGACAGGGGTGGGCAATGAGCAGTTCTTC. As protein: CASSLSGTGVGNEQFF.

The chain recombines TRBV7-8 with TRBJ1-2; D is unclear. V lost 2 bases and J lost 4, with 8 bases in between. The germline V gene encodes CDR1 SGHVS and CDR2 FQNEAQ. The CDR3 spans 13 residues. CDR3 coding DNA: TGTGCCAGCAGCTTACATCCCAGCTATGGCTACACCTTC. This translates into CASSLHPSYGYTF.

This clone has just a few counts. J is TRBJ1-2 and V is TRBV10-3; 7 nucleotides agree with TRBD1. CDR3 length equals 16 residues. Trimming took 2 bases from V and 1 from J; bases not matched to a gene: 7. CDR1 is ENHRY, CDR2 SYGVKD, per germline. The CDR3 reads CAISEPGDSHNYGYTF. The CDR3 bases are TGTGCCATCAGTGAGCCCGGGGACAGCCATAACTATGGCTACACCTTC.

Turning to this clone: This CDR3 is missing its conserved last phenylalanine or tryptophan, likely due to a read error. The DNA is omitted, as the CDR3 cannot be located on it reliably, and the CDR3 follows TCRdb's listing. The V call is TRBV28, the J call TRBJ2-3; the DNA was not compared with TRBD1, the D call given in the table. The CDR3 has 12 residues if both end residues are counted. The germline gives CDR1 MDHEN, CDR2 SYDVKM. CDR3 amino acids: CASSDLGGPVFL.

The sample holds one count of this clone. V is TRBV28 and J is TRBJ2-7; 7 bases agree with TRBD1. The CDR3 has 13 residues. Germline trimming cut 8 bases from V and 2 bases from J; bases unmatched to any gene: 6. Germline values: CDR1 MDHEN, CDR2 SYDVKM. The CDR3 DNA follows: TGTGCCAGCTTGGACAGGTCAACCTACGAGCAGTACTTC. Residues: CASLDRSTYEQYF.

V and J are TRBV2 and TRBJ1-1; D might be TRBD1 (5 bases). The CDR3 totals 12 residues. The germline CDR1 and CDR2 sequences are SNHLY and FYNNEI. Trimming took 7 bases from V and 8 from J, leaving 14 bases between them. The CDR3 region has the DNA TGTGCCAGCACCGCTATGACAGACGAAGCTTTCTTT. The encoded protein is CASTAMTDEAFF.

This clone was recorded only once. This chain joins TRBV5-1 and TRBJ1-2; 7 bases line up with TRBD1. Germline CDR1 is SGHRS and CDR2 is YFSETQ. The CDR3 extends over 15 amino acids. Trimming took 5 bases from V and 3 from J; bases not matched to a gene: 10. The CDR3 protein is CASSEGGAWDYGYTF. The CDR3 region has the DNA TGCGCCAGCAGTGAAGGGGGCGCATGGGACTATGGCTACACCTTC.